The 24 T cell receptor beta chains in this list originate from one sample, sequenced in a study of regulatory T cells in long-lasting Graves disease. Construction of the TCR beta libraries employed iRepertoire HTBI primers in conjunction with Arm-PCR of CDR3 regions. TCRdb ran MiXCR on the multiplex PCR reads and lists one entry per CDR3 protein. Of 350,000 to 400,000 distinct CDR3 sequences listed, roughly 17% were seen once; the top ten hold roughly 21%. Time point noted: newly diagnosed GD, antithyroid drugs for less than 3 months. Generation of the TCR library employed RNA extracted from PBMCs. The same sample was also studied in work on T cells in Graves' hyperthyroidism and ophthalmopathy.

Sequences were derived from peripheral blood mononuclear cells (PBMCs), sampled at new diagnosis, from a patient treated with antithyroid drugs. These receptors came from a woman aged 18-29 years with Graves disease.

This clonotype was seen ten or more times. V usage is TRBV20-1 and J usage is TRBJ1-1; D not certain. V was shortened by 1 base and J by 2 bases, with 11 bases between the two germline ends. The CDR3 consists of 14 residues. Germline CDR1 is DFQATT and CDR2 is SNEGSKA (reference sequence). CDR3 protein: CSARAGSSNTEAFF. The CDR3 region has the DNA TGCAGTGCTAGAGCCGGTTCAAGTAACACTGAAGCTTTCTTT.

This sequence joins TRBV10-2 and TRBJ2-2; D is possibly TRBD1 (6 bases). V gave up 2 bases and J gave up 0 bases, with 10 bases separating them. Germline CDR1 WSHSY, CDR2 SAAADI. CDR3 length equals 16 residues. CDR3 in amino acids: CASSEIGQPNTGELFF. Written as DNA, the CDR3 is TGCGCCAGCAGTGAGATCGGACAGCCGAACACCGGGGAGCTGTTTTTT.

In its sample, this clonotype was seen many times. This chain links TRBV2 with TRBJ1-5, with TRBD1 matching 8 bases. V was clipped by 1 base and J by 7 bases; unmatched bases: 0. CDR1 SNHLY and CDR2 FYNNEI come from the germline V gene. There are 13 residues in the CDR3. This CDR3 is CASSEDRGQPQHF. The DNA for the CDR3 is TGTGCCAGCAGTGAAGACAGGGGGCAGCCCCAGCATTTT.

The chain joins TRBV7-2 to TRBJ2-2; D possibly corresponds to TRBD2 (6 bases). The V end lost 2 bases, the J end lost 7 bases, and 14 bases lay between the germline ends. CDR1 is SGHTA, CDR2 FQGNSA, per germline. The CDR3 covers 15 residues. The CDR3 DNA follows: TGTGCCAGCAGCTTAAAGGGCGGGAAGAACGGGGAGCTGTTTTTT. It specifies CASSLKGGKNGELFF.

This clonotype appeared a few times. The V gene is TRBV20-1, the J gene TRBJ1-3; a possible D gene is TRBD1 (5 bases). V was cut by 2 bases and J by 3 bases, with 8 bases left in between. The CDR3 extends over 13 amino acids. Germline CDR1 and CDR2: DFQATT and SNEGSKA (reference sequence). The DNA for the CDR3 is TGCAGTGCTAGATGGGGCGGTGGAAACACCATATATTTT. Translated: CSARWGGGNTIYF.

This clonotype was counted a single time. This CDR3 fails to terminate in the conserved phenylalanine or tryptophan, so it likely reflects a read error. V gene TRBV20-1 combines with J gene TRBJ1-5; D may be TRBD1 (6 bases). Germline V CDR1 and CDR2: DFQATT, SNEGSKA (reference sequence). V dropped 2 bases and J dropped 3 bases, with 11 bases sitting between them. This CDR3 is 14 amino acids long. In DNA form, the CDR3 reads TGCAGTGCTAGACCCGGACAGCCCAATCAGCCCCAGCATCTT. This sequence encodes CSARPGQPNQPQHL.

This clonotype was observed at least ten times. CDR3 region: CASSWGLAGDNEQFF. CDR3 bases: TGCGCCAGCAGCTGGGGACTAGCGGGGGACAATGAGCAGTTCTTC. This chain links TRBV5-1 with TRBJ2-1, with 14 positions matching TRBD2. With 3 bases clipped from V and 5 bases from J, the junction kept 1 base outside the gene matches. Germline V gene sequence: CDR1 SGHRS, CDR2 YFSETQ. The CDR3 contains 15 residues.

This clonotype was picked up many times. CDR3 amino acids: CASSFTGNEQYF. The CDR3 coding sequence is TGCGCCAGCAGCTTCACCGGGAACGAGCAGTACTTC. This chain uses TRBV5-1 with TRBJ2-7, with D possibly matching TRBD2 (5 bases). This CDR3 is 12 amino acids long. Looked up from germline, CDR1 is SGHRS and CDR2 is YFSETQ. V lost 2 bases and J 5 bases, leaving 8 bases between the germline ends.

This chain connects TRBV2 to TRBJ2-3; possibly TRBD2 for D (6 bases). Germline assignment: CDR1 SNHLY and CDR2 FYNNEI. Trimming shortened V by 6 bases and J by 0 bases, and 19 bases separated the two germline ends. CDR3 length equals 17 residues. The CDR3 loop is CASSLPLTGVSTDTQYF. In DNA form, the CDR3 reads TGTGCCAGCAGCCTACCTCTAACGGGAGTCAGCACAGATACGCAGTATTTT.

As DNA, the CDR3 is TGCGCCAGCAGCTGGGACACCCGCGATTCACCCCTCCACTTT. Encoded protein: CASSWDTRDSPLHF. The chain employs TRBV5-1 and TRBJ1-6, with D possibly TRBD1 on 6 matching bases. Germline CDR1 and CDR2: SGHRS and YFSETQ. V lost 3 bases, J lost 8 bases, and 12 bases lay in between. This CDR3 comprises 14 residues.

This clonotype turned up a few times. The V call is TRBV20-1, the J call TRBJ2-2; unclear D gene. CDR1 is DFQATT and CDR2 is SNEGSKA in the germline V gene (reference sequence). The CDR3 spans 14 residues. V gave up 2 bases and J gave up 3 bases, with 10 bases separating them. The CDR3 sequence is CSARRAVDTGELFF. CDR3 nucleotide sequence: TGCAGTGCTAGACGCGCTGTTGACACCGGGGAGCTGTTTTTT.

This clonotype was counted at least ten times. The rearrangement links TRBV7-2 to TRBJ1-5; D gene unclear. CDR3 length: 12 residues. Trimming took off 1 base at V and 6 bases at J, with 4 bases between the two ends. From germline, CDR1 is SGHTA and CDR2 FQGNSA. CDR3 nucleotides: TGTGCCAGCAGCTTAGGGCCTCAGCCCCAGCATTTT. Translating gives CASSLGPQPQHF.

There are many counts of this clonotype. This chain joins TRBV20-1 and TRBJ2-1; TRBD1 matches at 7 bases. CDR1 and CDR2 (germline): DFQATT, SNEGSKA (reference sequence). Trimming cost V 1 base and J 3 bases; bases outside gene matches: 6. This CDR3 contains 15 residues. The CDR3 DNA follows: TGCAGTGCTAGAGGGGACAGACATTTCTACAATGAGCAGTTCTTC. Protein sequence: CSARGDRHFYNEQFF.

The chain carries TRBV9 and TRBJ2-3, with D unclear. Deletions cut 0 bases from V and 2 bases from J, with 13 bases between. CDR1 is SGDLS, CDR2 YYNGEE, per germline. CDR3 length: 16 residues. The DNA of the CDR3 is TGTGCCAGCAGCGTAGTAGGGCACATTCTCACAGATACGCAGTATTTT. It is translated as CASSVVGHILTDTQYF.

This clonotype was detected a few times. This rearrangement joins TRBV4-1 to TRBJ2-7; D gene unclear. This CDR3 region has 14 residues. The germline gives CDR1 MGHRA, CDR2 YSYEKL. Between the trimmed V and J ends, which lost 3 bases and 4 bases, there was a span of 13 bases. CDR3 sequence reads: CASSHPLDPYEQYF. The DNA for the CDR3 is TGCGCCAGCAGCCACCCCCTTGACCCATACGAGCAGTACTTC.

This clonotype showed up many times. The rearrangement joins TRBV3-1 to TRBJ2-1, with 8 nucleotides matching TRBD2. V lost 4 bases, J lost 4 bases, and 6 bases stayed unmatched. The CDR3 has 15 residues. Germline V gene lookup returns CDR1 LGHDT and CDR2 YNNKEL (reference sequence). CDR3 amino acids: CASSRGLEPYNEQFF. Here the CDR3 DNA reads TGTGCCAGCAGCCGGGGACTAGAACCATACAATGAGCAGTTCTTC.

The chain carries TRBV10-1 and TRBJ1-6, with 9 bases matching TRBD1. Germline trimming cut 6 bases from V and 0 bases from J; bases unmatched to any gene: 9. Germline V gene lookup returns CDR1 WNHNN and CDR2 SYGVQD (reference sequence). The CDR3 runs to 18 residues. For the CDR3, the DNA is TGCGCCAGCAGCCCGGACAGGGGATATTTCTCCTATAATTCACCCCTCCACTTT. Amino acids: CASSPDRGYFSYNSPLHF.

Many counts were recorded for this clonotype. This chain uses TRBV30 with TRBJ1-1; 7 bases fit TRBD1. J gave up 0 bases and V 4 bases, and 5 bases lay outside the gene matches. The CDR3 extends over 14 amino acids. CDR1 is GTSNPN, CDR2 SVGIG, per germline (reference sequence). The DNA of the CDR3 is TGTGCCTGGAACCGACAGGGTCTGAACACTGAAGCTTTCTTT. It codes for CAWNRQGLNTEAFF.

The chain combines TRBV5-4 with TRBJ2-1, with 7 positions matching TRBD2. The junction had 4 bases not matched to a gene; V was cut back by 0 bases and J by 10 bases. CDR3 length: 13 amino acids. CDR1 is SGHNT, CDR2 YYREEE, per germline (reference sequence). CDR3 DNA: TGTGCCAGCAGCTTGGAGCGGGGTGCCGAGCAGTTCTTC. It codes for CASSLERGAEQFF. The full variable domain, with the rest looked up from reference TRBV5-4 and TRBJ2-1, is ETGVTQSPTHLIKTRGQQVTLRCSSQSGHNTVSWYQQALGQGPQFIFQYYREEENGRGNFPPRFSGLQFPNYSSELNVNALELDDSALYLCASSLERGAEQFFGPGTRLTVL.

This clonotype has at least ten counts. This sequence joins TRBV15 and TRBJ1-1; no clear D gene. V shed 4 bases and J shed 0 bases, with 3 bases lying between them. Germline loops: CDR1 LNHNV, CDR2 YYDKDF (reference sequence). This CDR3 region has 12 residues. The CDR3 region is CATSKVNTEAFF. In nucleotides, the CDR3 is TGTGCCACCAGCAAGGTGAACACTGAAGCTTTCTTT.

There are a few counts of this clonotype. This chain uses TRBV24-1 with TRBJ2-2; 7 nucleotides match TRBD1. After removal of 7 bases from V and 1 base from J, the junction contained 11 bases not matched to a gene. Looked up from germline, CDR1 is KGHDR and CDR2 is SFDVKD. The CDR3 is 17 residues long. As DNA, the CDR3 is TGTGCCACCAGCGCTCCACCTGGACAGGAGAACACCGGGGAGCTGTTTTTT. Translating gives CATSAPPGQENTGELFF.

This clonotype has ten or more counts. V usage is TRBV3-1 and J usage is TRBJ2-2; D not certain. CDR1 and CDR2 (germline): LGHDT, YNNKEL (reference sequence). The length of the CDR3 is 15 residues. Between the trimmed V and J ends, which lost 1 base and 7 bases, there was a span of 13 bases. CDR3 residues: CASSQVRSADGELFF. The CDR3 DNA reads TGTGCCAGCAGCCAAGTCAGGAGCGCCGACGGGGAGCTGTTTTTT.

The gene calls are TRBV5-1 and TRBJ1-3; D gene unclear. Germline CDR1 and CDR2: SGHRS and YFSETQ. This CDR3 has 15 residues. Trimming took off 0 bases at V and 0 bases at J, with 7 bases between the two ends. CDR3 in amino acids: CASSLGHSSGNTIYF. The CDR3 DNA follows: TGCGCCAGCAGCTTGGGGCATTCCTCTGGAAACACCATATATTTT.

This clonotype was recorded at least ten times. The rearrangement uses TRBV18 and TRBJ2-7; TRBD1 aligns across 9 bases. Germline-derived CDR1 and CDR2 are KGHSH and LQKENI. Losses at the gene ends were 4 bases for V and 2 bases for J; bases not matched to a gene: 6. This CDR3 has 15 residues. DNA for the CDR3: TGTGCCAGCTCACTAACGACAGGGGGGACCTACGAGCAGTACTTC. Its translation: CASSLTTGGTYEQYF.